This T cell receptor (beta chain) was found in a study of early T cells in non-severe SARS-CoV-2 infection. Attachment of unique molecular identifiers to individual cDNA molecules was performed. TCRdb processed the 5' RACE reads anew with MiXCR; each CDR3 protein has one entry. This table has 95,000 to 150,000 distinct CDR3 sequences, approximately 15% appearing once. This clonotype occurred a few times. The CDR3 covers 17 residues. Material: whole blood. V is TRBV21-1 and J is TRBJ1-6; the D call in the table, TRBD1, was not verified against the DNA. TRBV21-1 is deemed a pseudogene. This TCR derives from an adult who was a healthcare worker with PCR-confirmed SARS-CoV-2 infection or an uninfected control (not recorded which). CDR3 bases: TGTGCCAGCAGCACCCTGGGGGGGGCGCACCATAATTCACCCCTCCACTTT. Its translation: CASSTLGGAHHNSPLHF.